Sequencing of this T cell receptor (beta chain) was carried out in a study of shared clonotypes between healthy human individuals. The overall study: Participating donors consisted of two women and a few men aged 18 to 49.

The material for each subset, its genomic DNA, was split evenly across several immunoSEQ plates. Some clones are missing from TCRdb's copy, which holds only in-frame ones; the method was immunoSEQ multiplex PCR. The sample has hundreds of thousands of clones, around 74% seen once. The split of CD4+ cells yielded CD45RA+ naive and CD45RA-negative memory subsets. Trimming cost V 0 bases and J 5 bases; bases outside gene matches: 12. The CDR3 is 17 amino acids. Germline V CDR1 and CDR2: SGHRS, YFSETQ. The J gene is TRBJ2-5, the V gene TRBV5-1; 8 bases line up with TRBD2. This clonotype was sampled from a woman aged 25 to 39 in good health. Sequencing input: memory CD4+ T cells sorted from blood. Subset reported: CD45RA-negative fraction. In DNA form, the CDR3 reads TGCGCCAGCAGCTTGGGTGGATCCCCGGGGGGGTTTGAGACCCAGTACTTC. This encodes CASSLGGSPGGFETQYF.